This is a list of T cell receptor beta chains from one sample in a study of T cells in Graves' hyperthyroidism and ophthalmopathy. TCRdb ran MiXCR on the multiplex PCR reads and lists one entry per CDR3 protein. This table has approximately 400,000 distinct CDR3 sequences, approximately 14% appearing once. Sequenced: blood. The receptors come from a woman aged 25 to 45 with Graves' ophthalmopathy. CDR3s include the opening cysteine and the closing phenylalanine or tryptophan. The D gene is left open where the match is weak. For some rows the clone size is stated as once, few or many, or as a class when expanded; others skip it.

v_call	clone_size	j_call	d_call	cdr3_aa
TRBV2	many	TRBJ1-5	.	CASSGLRGPGSQPQHF
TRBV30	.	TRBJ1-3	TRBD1	CAWKQRPGQSYSGNTIYF
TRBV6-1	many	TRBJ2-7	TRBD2	CASSASGGTYEQYF
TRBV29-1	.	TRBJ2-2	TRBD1	CNPGQGFHTGELFF
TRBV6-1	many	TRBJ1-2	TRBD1	CASNPTGPGSGYTF
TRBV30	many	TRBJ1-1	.	CAWRDRYAEAFF
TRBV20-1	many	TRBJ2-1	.	CSAKRQGGSREQFF
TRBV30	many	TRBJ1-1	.	CAWSGTPPPEAFF
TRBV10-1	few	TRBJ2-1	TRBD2	CASSDRRGGLGEQFF
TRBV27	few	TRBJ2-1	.	CASRQYNEQFF
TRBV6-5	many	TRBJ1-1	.	CASSYSGVVNTEAFF
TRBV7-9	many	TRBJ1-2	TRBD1	CASSPDQGANYGYTF
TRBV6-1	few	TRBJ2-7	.	CASRKGIYGEGEQYF
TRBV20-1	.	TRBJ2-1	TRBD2	CSASRLAGGGVGQFF
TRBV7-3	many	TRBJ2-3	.	CASSLTAGIQDTQYF
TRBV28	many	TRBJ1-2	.	CASSPGRVTGYTF
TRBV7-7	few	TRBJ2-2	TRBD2	CASSTGTSGGATGELFF
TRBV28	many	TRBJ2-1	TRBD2	CASSLKRGVRNEQFF
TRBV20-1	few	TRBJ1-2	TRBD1	CSAWTGGGYTF
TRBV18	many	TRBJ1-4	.	CASTDRDSNEKLFF
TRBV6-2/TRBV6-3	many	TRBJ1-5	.	CASRKSTPAGDNQPQHF
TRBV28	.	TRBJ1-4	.	CASSLRGGAGEKLFF
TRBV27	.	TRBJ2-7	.	CASSLSVEMNEQCF
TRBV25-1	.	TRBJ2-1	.	CASSGGGARDEQFF
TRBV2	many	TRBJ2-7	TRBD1	CASVPGQGNYEQYF
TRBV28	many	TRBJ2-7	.	CASSFDPTSPHYEQYF
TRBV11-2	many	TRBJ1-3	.	CASSPNLGVSAENTIYF
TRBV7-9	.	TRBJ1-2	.	CASSLAFGLNYGYTF
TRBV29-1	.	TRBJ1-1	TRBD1	CSVTRTGMDTEAFF
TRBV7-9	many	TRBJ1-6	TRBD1	CASSWTGKRSPLHF
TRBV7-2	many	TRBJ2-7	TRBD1	CASSLEGETGGEQYF
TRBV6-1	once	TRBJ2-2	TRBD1	CASSETGFWSTGELFF
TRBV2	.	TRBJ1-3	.	CASSGRGLRTIYF
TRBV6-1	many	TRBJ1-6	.	CASGSGGLKDSPLHF
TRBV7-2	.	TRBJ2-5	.	CASSLAVGGRLQETQYF
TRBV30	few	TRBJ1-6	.	CAWSLGSDSPLHF
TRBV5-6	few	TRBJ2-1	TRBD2	CASSFRLAGDEQFF
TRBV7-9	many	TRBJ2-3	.	CASSLVGTDTQYF
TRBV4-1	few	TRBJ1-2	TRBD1	CASSQERGQRTYGYTF
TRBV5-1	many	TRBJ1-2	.	CASSLSSADGYTF
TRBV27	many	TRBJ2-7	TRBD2	CASSYGGGPYEQYF
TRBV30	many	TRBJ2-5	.	CAWTEGVLETQYF
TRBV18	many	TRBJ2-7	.	CASSPQNVPGGAYEQYF
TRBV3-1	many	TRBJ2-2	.	CASSQELGRTGNTGELFF
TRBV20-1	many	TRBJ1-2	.	CSARGAQGYYGYTF
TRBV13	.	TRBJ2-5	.	CASSSQNQETQYF